These 12 T cell receptor beta chains came from one sample sequenced in a study of blood T cells in healthy people across ages. A J-beta primer mix and a sample-barcoded 5' primer were used in a second PCR of about 6 to 12 cycles. Each CDR3 protein is one row after TCRdb ran MiXCR on the 5' RACE reads. The sample includes around 820,000 distinct CDR3 sequences, approximately 25% seen only once; the top ten take 3% to 4.5%. The same data also went into a second study, on T cells of mothers and their children.

The sample taken for sequencing was blood. These TCRs come from a boy aged 10-17 years in good health.

V gene TRBV30 combines with J gene TRBJ2-5, with TRBD2 matching over 11 bases. The CDR3 covers 13 residues. The J segment lost 3 bases and the V segment lost 8 bases, leaving 5 bases of the junction unmatched. The germline gives CDR1 GTSNPN, CDR2 SVGIG (reference sequence). The CDR3 DNA reads as TGTGCCCAACAGACTAGCGGGGAAGAGACCCAGTACTTC. Protein: CAQQTSGEETQYF.

The V gene is TRBV11-2, the J gene TRBJ2-3, with 7 bases lining up with TRBD2. The V segment lost 5 bases and the J segment 4 bases; nucleotides outside the gene matches: 12. The CDR3 length is 16 residues. Germline V gene sequence: CDR1 SGHAT, CDR2 FQNNGV. The CDR3 DNA reads TGTGCCAGCAGCACCCTTAACGGGGGGTCCTCAGATACGCAGTATTTT. Its protein is CASSTLNGGSSDTQYF.

This clonotype was detected only a few times. For the CDR3, the DNA is TGTGCCAGCAGCTTATTCAGGGTCAACCAAGAGACCCAGTACTTC. It yields the protein CASSLFRVNQETQYF. The V gene is TRBV7-2, the J gene TRBJ2-5; tentatively, D is TRBD1 (5 bases). The ends were cut back, 2 bases at V and 0 bases at J, with 10 bases in the middle. The CDR3 has 15 residues. The germline gives CDR1 SGHTA, CDR2 FQGNSA.

The rearrangement uses TRBV3-1 and TRBJ2-5, with 10 positions matching TRBD2. The CDR3 sequence is 15 residues long. J gave up 4 bases and V 1 base, and 3 bases lay outside the gene matches. Per germline, CDR1 LGHDT and CDR2 YNNKEL (reference sequence). CDR3 protein: CASSQGASGRETQYF. The CDR3 DNA sequence: TGTGCCAGCAGCCAAGGGGCTAGCGGGAGAGAGACCCAGTACTTC.

The chain uses TRBV7-2 and TRBJ2-1; a possible D gene is TRBD1 (6 bases). V lost 4 bases and J 5 bases, leaving 6 bases between the germline ends. The CDR3 runs to 12 residues. Germline V lookup: CDR1 SGHTA, CDR2 FQGNSA. The CDR3 DNA sequence: TGTGCCAGCAGCTGGGACAACAATGAGCAGTTCTTC. Translating it yields CASSWDNNEQFF.

This clonotype came up a few times. Here the CDR3 DNA reads TGTGCCAGCAGTTTAGCGCTTCTAGGGACTGAAGCTTTCTTT. Its protein is CASSLALLGTEAFF. The J gene is TRBJ1-1, the V gene TRBV12-3 or TRBV12-4; D not certain. The CDR3 has 14 amino acids. V lost 0 bases to trimming and J lost 5 bases, with 10 bases between them.

This clonotype was detected only a few times. The rearrangement joins TRBV7-3 to TRBJ2-1; D not resolved. The CDR3 is made up of 15 amino acids. Deletions cut 8 bases from V and 1 base from J, with 15 bases between. Germline V gene data show CDR1 as SGHTA and CDR2 as FQGTGA. Written as DNA, the CDR3 is TGTGCCAGCCGACTCCGTCCCGGGTCCTACAATGAGCAGTTCTTC. Protein product: CASRLRPGSYNEQFF.

This clonotype was seen only a few times. The V and J genes are TRBV5-6 and TRBJ2-2; TRBD1 matches 9 bases. This CDR3 comprises 16 residues. Trimming at V came to 0 bases and at J to 4 bases, leaving 4 bases not matched to a gene. CDR1 and CDR2 (germline): SGHDT, YYEEEE. DNA of the CDR3: TGTGCCAGCAGCTTGGCCGGGACAGGGAGCACCGGGGAGCTGTTTTTT. Its translation is CASSLAGTGSTGELFF.

Only a few counts were recorded for this clonotype. This chain connects TRBV10-3 to TRBJ1-2; D is unclear. The V gene's germline CDR1 is ENHRY and CDR2 SYGVKD. The ends were cut back, 10 bases at V and 6 bases at J, with 12 bases in the middle. The CDR3 contains 11 residues. In DNA form, the CDR3 reads TGTGCCACTCGAGGGCTACATGGCTACACCTTC. Translation gives CATRGLHGYTF.

There are a few counts of this clonotype. This chain uses TRBV4-3 with TRBJ2-6; D is possibly TRBD2 (5 bases). The CDR3 length is 16 residues. Trimming left V 1 base short and J 4 bases short, with 11 bases between. Germline V gives CDR1 LGHNA, CDR2 YSLEER. The CDR3 loop reads CASSQGSGYGANVLTF. For the CDR3, the DNA is TGCGCCAGCAGCCAAGGGTCGGGATACGGGGCCAACGTCCTGACTTTC.

The V and J genes are TRBV4-3 and TRBJ2-2; D unresolved. In germline, CDR1 is LGHNA, CDR2 YSLEER. This CDR3 has 16 amino acids. The V end lost 1 base, the J end lost 2 bases, and 11 bases lay between the germline ends. CDR3 nucleotides: TGCGCCAGCAGCCAAGGTTCCCGCTACAACACCGGGGAGCTGTTTTTT. Protein: CASSQGSRYNTGELFF.

A few counts support this clonotype. The chain combines TRBV24-1 with TRBJ2-1; 9 nucleotides match TRBD2. After removal of 6 bases from V and 0 bases from J, the junction contained 5 bases not matched to a gene. The germline V gene has CDR1 KGHDR and CDR2 SFDVKD. The CDR3 loop spans 16 amino acids. CDR3 protein: CATSLAGERSYNEQFF. The CDR3 DNA sequence: TGTGCCACCAGTTTAGCGGGGGAGCGCTCCTACAATGAGCAGTTCTTC.